This T cell receptor beta chain was identified during a study of tumor-infiltrating lymphocytes in primary liver carcinoma. The template, roughly 510 ng total RNA, yielded TCR beta cDNA made with a constant-region primer. ARM-PCR was slightly modified, and three nested multiplex PCR rounds with it gave rise to the TCR beta libraries. TCRdb itself ran the multiplex PCR reads through MiXCR, one entry per CDR3 protein. The table has about 180,000 distinct CDR3 sequences, about 60% seen once; the top ten hold approximately 68%. Note on this clonotype: One end of the junction varies from germline; a read error may be responsible.

They got blood RNA out of unsorted whole blood and also pulled out germline DNA. The sequencing input was peripheral blood. This receptor was taken from a man aged 40-49 years with primary liver carcinoma and hepatitis B virus infection.

CDR3 sequence (DNA): TGTGCCAGCAGCTCATTGGTGGTGTTCACGGATACGAAGTATTTT. Protein: CASSSLVVFTDTKYF. This sequence joins TRBV11-2 and TRBJ2-3; D ambiguous. Germline V gene sequence: CDR1 SGHAT, CDR2 FQNNGV. This CDR3 has 15 amino acids.